This T cell receptor (beta chain) was recovered during a study of CD8+ T cells in alopecia areata. Treatment in this sample: oral pan-JAK inhibitor, 5-10 mg twice daily. Study conclusions and caveats: Treatment with tofacitinib significantly lowered scalp clonality and reduced expanded CD8+ clones among the top 100.

The CDR3 covers 16 residues. Trimming shortened V by 5 bases and J by 9 bases, and 23 bases separated the two germline ends. Germline CDR1 and CDR2: SNHLY and FYNNEI. Reverse transcription of extracted RNA yielded cDNA, which provided the sequencing template. Sequencing used immunoSEQ multiplex PCR; TCRdb keeps in-frame clones, though not all of them. The sample contains approximately 200,000 clones, 40% to 45% of which appear only once. This clone turned up a few times. Its matching antigen is unknown. The sequence derives from a human donor with alopecia areata. The gene calls are TRBV2 and TRBJ2-1; no clear D gene. This sample comprised CD4+ T cells sorted from blood, obtained at approximately week 37, from a patient treated with tofacitinib. The CDR3 loop is CASSRAKYPSRAEQFF. As DNA, the CDR3 is TGTGCCAGCAGTCGGGCCAAGTACCCCAGTAGGGCTGAGCAGTTCTTC.